These 20 T cell receptor beta chains were all obtained from the same sample, sequenced in a study of EBV T-cell therapy then PD-1 blockade in nasopharyngeal carcinoma. Antigens of these TCRs are unknown. Method: immunoSEQ multiplex PCR; TCRdb's copy keeps in-frame clones and lacks some. The repertoire holds tens of thousands of clones, with about 86% as singletons. The sample's time point: 266 days after commencement of treatment, after nivolumab therapy. Regarding treatment: AdE1-LMPpoly-expanded autologous EBV-specific T-cell therapy followed by anti-PD-1 nivolumab. The specimen comprised CD8+ T cells from blood, sampled around day 270 from a patient whose treatment included autologous EBV-specific T cells and nivolumab. The receptors here all came from a man aged 40-49 years with nasopharyngeal carcinoma.

This chain uses TRBV7-9 with TRBJ2-7, with 8 bases that match TRBD1. V dropped 7 bases and J dropped 3; count of bases not matched to a gene: 14. The germline V gene has CDR1 SEHNR and CDR2 FQNEAQ (reference sequence). The CDR3 is 16 amino acids. CDR3 residues: CASTNRDRGYHYEQYF. The DNA for the CDR3 is TGTGCCAGCACCAACAGAGACAGGGGATACCACTACGAGCAGTACTTC.

This chain uses TRBV7-8 with TRBJ1-2; possibly TRBD1 for D (5 bases). V lost 3 bases to trimming and J lost 2 bases, with 10 bases between them. Germline V gene lookup returns CDR1 SGHVS and CDR2 FQNEAQ. The CDR3 runs 14 residues. The CDR3 protein is CASSLGPRNYGYTF. CDR3 in DNA: TGTGCCAGCAGCTTGGGACCCCGAAACTATGGCTACACCTTC.

This clone has a single count. The rearrangement joins TRBV5-6 to TRBJ2-1; TRBD1 matches 9 bases. The CDR3 totals 18 residues. Germline V CDR1 and CDR2: SGHDT, YYEEEE. V lost 0 bases, J lost 5 bases, and 12 bases stayed unmatched. The DNA of the CDR3 is TGTGCCAGCAGCTTGGACAGGGGGCACGTATCCCTTAACAATGAGCAGTTCTTC. Protein: CASSLDRGHVSLNNEQFF. The variable domain in full, with the rest retrieved from reference TRBV5-6 and TRBJ2-1, is DAGVTQSPTHLIKTRGQQVTLRCSPKSGHDTVSWYQQALGQGPQFIFQYYEEEERQRGNFPDRFSGHQFPNYSSELNVNALLLGDSALYLCASSLDRGHVSLNNEQFFGPGTRLTVL.

CDR3 residues: CASSLAAGSYGYTF. CDR3 in DNA: TGTGCCAGCAGCTTGGCCGCGGGCAGCTATGGCTACACCTTC. The V gene is TRBV5-6, the J gene TRBJ1-2; the D is unclear. Germline CDR1 and CDR2: SGHDT and YYEEEE. V was pared by 0 bases and J by 4 bases, with 10 bases between. The CDR3 has 14 amino acids.

J is TRBJ2-2 and V is TRBV6-4, with unresolved D. The germline gives CDR1 MRHNA, CDR2 SNTAGT. CDR3 length: 13 amino acids. With 2 bases removed from V and 8 bases from J, the gap between germline ends came to 9 bases. CDR3 protein: CASSDTESGELFF. The DNA of the CDR3 is TGTGCCAGCAGTGACACAGAAAGTGGGGAGCTGTTTTTT.

V and J are TRBV4-3 and TRBJ2-2; 11 bases are shared with TRBD1. CDR3 length: 17 amino acids. V lost 1 base, J lost 3 bases, and 4 bases stayed unmatched. Per germline, CDR1 LGHNA and CDR2 YSLEER. The CDR3 sequence is CASSQGGTGGYTGELFF. CDR3 coding DNA: TGCGCCAGCAGCCAAGGGGGGACAGGGGGATACACCGGGGAGCTGTTTTTT.

This clone is medium-sized (0.01 to 0.1%) by share. The chain links TRBV18 to TRBJ1-6; D possibly corresponds to TRBD1 (5 bases). Germline loops: CDR1 KGHSH, CDR2 LQKENI. The V and J ends lost 7 bases and 6 bases respectively, with 13 bases between them. The CDR3 contains 14 residues. For the CDR3, the DNA is TGTGCCAGCTGGAAAGGGGAACCTAATTCACCCCTCCACTTT. Encoded protein: CASWKGEPNSPLHF.

The rearrangement links TRBV4-1 to TRBJ1-1; possibly TRBD1 for D (5 bases). Trimming left V 0 bases short and J 3 bases short, with 11 bases between. From germline, CDR1 is MGHRA and CDR2 YSYEKL. There are 15 residues in the CDR3. The chain's CDR3 is CASSQDSGRDTEAFF. The CDR3 region has the DNA TGCGCCAGCAGCCAAGATTCAGGGCGCGACACTGAAGCTTTCTTT.

This clone appeared a few times. The chain employs TRBV6-2 or TRBV6-3 and TRBJ2-7, with TRBD1 matching over 10 bases. The ends lost 5 bases at V and 5 bases at J; junction bases unmatched: 6. The CDR3 is made up of 14 amino acids. CDR1 and CDR2 (germline): MNHEY, SVGEGT. CDR3 amino acids: CASSGTGEVDEQYF. In nucleotides, the CDR3 is TGTGCCAGCAGTGGGACAGGGGAGGTCGACGAGCAGTACTTC.

CDR3 DNA sequence: TGTGCCAGCAGTTATGGAACAGTGAACACTGAAGCTTTCTTT. Residues: CASSYGTVNTEAFF. V and J are TRBV6-2 or TRBV6-3 and TRBJ1-1; D call uncertain. Germline V gene sequence: CDR1 MNHEY, CDR2 SVGEGT. Trimming took off 3 bases at V and 0 bases at J, with 8 bases between the two ends. The CDR3 is made up of 14 amino acids.

V gene TRBV27 combines with J gene TRBJ2-3, with a tentative D call TRBD1 (5 bases). From germline, CDR1 is MNHEY and CDR2 SMNVEV (reference sequence). V lost 2 bases, J lost 0 bases, and 6 bases lay in between. There are 14 residues in the CDR3. The CDR3 here is CASSLQGSTDTQYF. The CDR3 bases are TGTGCCAGCAGTTTACAGGGTAGCACAGATACGCAGTATTTT.

The chain recombines TRBV4-1 with TRBJ2-1; D gene ambiguous. CDR1 is MGHRA, CDR2 YSYEKL, per germline. V was clipped by 0 bases and J by 3 bases, with 0 bases between them. This CDR3 comprises 12 residues. CDR3 residues: CASSQDYNEQFF. In nucleotides, the CDR3 is TGCGCCAGCAGCCAAGACTACAATGAGCAGTTCTTC.

The chain recombines TRBV28 with TRBJ2-1; tentative D call: TRBD1 (5 bases). The CDR3 is made up of 15 amino acids. V was trimmed by 3 bases and J by 10 bases, leaving 19 bases between them. Looked up from germline, CDR1 is MDHEN and CDR2 is SYDVKM. CDR3 amino acids: CASSFYRQGHNEQFF. CDR3 nucleotides: TGTGCCAGCAGTTTTTATAGGCAGGGCCATAACGAGCAGTTCTTC.

This chain joins TRBV7-2 and TRBJ2-7, with TRBD1 identical over 7 bases. The CDR3 length is 15 residues. The germline CDR1 and CDR2 sequences are SGHTA and FQGNSA. With V trimmed by 0 bases and J by 4 bases, 6 bases remained unmatched. The DNA for the CDR3 is TGTGCCAGCAGCTTAGCAGGGGGCGACATGTACGAGCAGTACTTC. Residues: CASSLAGGDMYEQYF.

This chain connects TRBV7-6 to TRBJ2-5; TRBD2 aligns across 11 bases. The CDR3 is 15 residues long. Trimming removed 4 bases from V and 5 bases from J; junction bases left unmatched: 6. Germline assignment: CDR1 SGHVS and CDR2 FNYEAQ. The CDR3 protein is CASSWGLAVQETQYF. For the CDR3, the DNA is TGTGCCAGCAGCTGGGGACTAGCGGTTCAGGAGACCCAGTACTTC.

The chain carries TRBV5-6 and TRBJ1-2; D perhaps matches TRBD1 (5 bases). The V gene's germline CDR1 is SGHDT and CDR2 YYEEEE. The CDR3 runs 13 residues. Between the trimmed V and J ends, which lost 10 bases and 3 bases, there was a span of 16 bases. CDR3 residues: CAATARGDYGYTF. The CDR3 coding sequence is TGTGCCGCAACAGCCCGAGGGGACTATGGCTACACCTTC.

The chain is built from TRBV6-6 and TRBJ2-1; TRBD1 agrees at 8 bases. The CDR3 covers 16 residues. The J segment lost 6 bases and the V segment lost 5 bases, leaving 12 bases of the junction unmatched. CDR1 MNHNY and CDR2 SVGAGI come from the germline V gene (reference sequence). CDR3 amino acids: CASSPLGQDLVNEQFF. As DNA, the CDR3 is TGTGCCAGCAGTCCCCTGGGACAGGATTTGGTCAATGAGCAGTTCTTC.

CDR3 nucleotides: TGTGCCAGCAGCCAACAGTTGGCGGAGGAAAACACCATATATTTT. Protein: CASSQQLAEENTIYF. This chain links TRBV4-2 with TRBJ1-3; the D is unclear. Between the trimmed V and J ends, which lost 2 bases and 6 bases, there was a span of 14 bases. The CDR3 has 15 amino acids. CDR1 and CDR2 from the germline V gene are LGHNA and YNFKEQ.

The V and J genes are TRBV27 and TRBJ1-4, with 9 bases lining up with TRBD1. The CDR3 is made up of 13 amino acids. J gave up 7 bases and V 6 bases, and 3 bases lay outside the gene matches. The germline CDR1 and CDR2 sequences are MNHEY and SMNVEV (reference sequence). CDR3 coding DNA: TGTGCCAGCAGAGACAGGGGGGGTGAAAAACTGTTTTTT. This encodes CASRDRGGEKLFF.

The J gene is TRBJ2-7, the V gene TRBV6-6; TRBD1 matches at 7 bases. Germline values: CDR1 MNHNY, CDR2 SVGAGI (reference sequence). V was pared by 5 bases and J by 6 bases, with 16 bases of the junction left unmatched. This CDR3 comprises 16 residues. The chain's CDR3 is CASSRKGGSTEIEQYF. CDR3 in DNA: TGTGCCAGCAGTCGCAAAGGGGGCTCCACGGAAATCGAGCAGTACTTC.